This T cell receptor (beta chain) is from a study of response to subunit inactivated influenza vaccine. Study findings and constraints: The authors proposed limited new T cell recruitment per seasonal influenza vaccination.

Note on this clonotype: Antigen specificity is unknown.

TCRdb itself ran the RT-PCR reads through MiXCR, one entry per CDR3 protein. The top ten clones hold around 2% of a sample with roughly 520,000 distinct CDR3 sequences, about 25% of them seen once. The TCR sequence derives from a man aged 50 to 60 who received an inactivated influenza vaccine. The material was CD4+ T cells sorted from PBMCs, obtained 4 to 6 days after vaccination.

The CDR3 spells CASSNGLAGVLETQYF. CDR3 DNA sequence: TGTGCCAGCAGTAACGGACTAGCGGGAGTTTTGGAGACCCAGTACTTC. V gene TRBV27 combines with J gene TRBJ2-5, with TRBD2 identical over 13 bases. CDR1 and CDR2 (germline): MNHEY, SMNVEV (reference sequence). V gave up 5 bases and J gave up 5 bases; unmatched junction bases: 8. This CDR3 is 16 amino acids long.